The T cell receptor beta chain described here comes from a study of OX40 agonist ivuxolimab in advanced cancers. Turning to the study itself: Patients with prior anti-PD-1, anti-PD-L1 or anti-CTLA-4 therapy were eligible; less than 50% had some. Study-wide points: Near-lowest levels of clonal expansion characterized partial responders at 0.1-3.0 mg/kg.

As for this clone: The antigen is not known.

Only in-frame clones appear in the TCRdb table, and some are missing; sequencing was by immunoSEQ multiplex PCR. The repertoire has 87,000 or so clones, 80% to 90% of them found once; the top ten carry around 1.5%. The V end was cut by 2 bases, the J end by 4 bases, with 11 bases between. Per the germline V gene, CDR1 is LNHDA and CDR2 is SQIVND (reference sequence). This CDR3 is built from 14 residues. The origin of this receptor is an adult with an advanced solid tumor such as melanoma, head and neck, liver or kidney cancer. The chain couples TRBV19 to TRBJ2-5; D may be TRBD1 (5 bases). The sample in question was CD4+ or CD8+ T cells sorted from blood, obtained in a trial of the OX40 agonist ivuxolimab. CDR3 nucleotides: TGTGCCAGTAGTATATCCCAGGGCAGAGAGACCCAGTACTTC. It is translated as CASSISQGRETQYF.